What follows are 26 T cell receptor beta chains derived from one specimen sequenced in a study of T cell responses to AZD1222 COVID-19 vaccine. The repertoire was sequenced with immunoSEQ multiplex PCR; TCRdb's copy has only in-frame clones and lacks some. The data contain some 170,000 clones, roughly nine tenths of them singletons. The sample here was peripheral blood, taken on day 0 of AZD1222 vaccination. These receptor sequences come from an adult in good health.

The chain carries TRBV24-1 and TRBJ2-1, with 9 bases matching TRBD1. The J segment lost 3 bases and the V segment lost 7 bases, leaving 6 bases of the junction unmatched. This CDR3 has 15 residues. Looked up from germline, CDR1 is KGHDR and CDR2 is SFDVKD. CDR3 sequence: CATSQGQGFYNEQFF. CDR3 DNA: TGTGCCACCAGCCAGGGACAGGGATTCTACAATGAGCAGTTCTTC.

Concerning this clone itself: The same CDR3 is also encoded by other DNA sequences in this sample. The chain combines TRBV5-4 with TRBJ2-5, with 11 bases that match TRBD2. The V segment lost 2 bases and the J segment 4 bases; nucleotides outside the gene matches: 4. The CDR3 covers 15 residues. Germline values: CDR1 SGHNT, CDR2 YYREEE (reference sequence). CDR3 amino acids: CASSFLAGGGETQYF. DNA of the CDR3: TGTGCCAGCAGCTTCCTAGCGGGAGGAGGAGAGACCCAGTACTTC.

This rearrangement joins TRBV19 to TRBJ2-7, with TRBD2 matching 8 bases. The V gene's germline CDR1 is LNHDA and CDR2 SQIVND (reference sequence). This CDR3 region has 14 residues. With V trimmed by 3 bases and J by 3 bases, 4 bases remained unmatched. CDR3 in DNA: TGTGCCAGTAGTATCTCTACTAGCGGCTACGAGCAGTACTTC. Its protein is CASSISTSGYEQYF.

The V gene is TRBV7-6, the J gene TRBJ1-3; TRBD1 might be the D (6 bases). V shed 2 bases and J shed 0 bases, with 14 bases lying between them. Germline loops: CDR1 SGHVS, CDR2 FNYEAQ. CDR3 length: 17 amino acids. The CDR3 nucleotides are TGTGCCAGCAGCTTAAATCCCGGACAGAGCTCTGGAAACACCATATATTTT. It translates to CASSLNPGQSSGNTIYF.

In the case of this clone: This sequence may be a read error, since a much larger clone differs from it by one base. V gene TRBV5-1 combines with J gene TRBJ2-3, with unresolved D. The CDR3 sequence is 11 residues long. V was shortened by 5 bases and J by 2 bases, with 3 bases between the two germline ends. CDR1 and CDR2 (germline): SGHRS, YFSETQ. CDR3 sequence: CASSFTDTQYF. The CDR3 nucleotides are TGCGCCAGCAGTTTCACAGATACGCAGTATTTT.

V is TRBV6-5 and J is TRBJ1-5; D unresolved. Germline values: CDR1 MNHEY, CDR2 SVGAGI. V lost 4 bases and J lost 7, with 11 bases in between. The length of the CDR3 is 13 residues. The CDR3 bases are TGTGCCAGCAGTTGGGAGGGCAGCCAGCCCCAGCATTTT. Translating gives CASSWEGSQPQHF.

The chain has TRBV6-5 and TRBJ1-5; D ambiguous. CDR3 length: 14 amino acids. Germline V CDR1 and CDR2: MNHEY, SVGAGI. V gave up 6 bases and J gave up 5 bases, with 14 bases separating them. Here the CDR3 reads CASSRGERDQPQHF. In nucleotides, the CDR3 is TGTGCCAGCAGCCGCGGGGAACGAGATCAGCCCCAGCATTTT.

The chain links TRBV6-4 to TRBJ1-1, with no clear D. V was pared by 5 bases and J by 4 bases, with 14 bases between. The CDR3 totals 14 residues. Looked up from germline, CDR1 is MRHNA and CDR2 is SNTAGT. The CDR3 protein is CASSQDRESTEAFF. The CDR3 DNA is TGTGCCAGCAGTCAGGACCGGGAGAGCACTGAAGCTTTCTTT.

J is TRBJ2-1 and V is TRBV15, with 8 bases lining up with TRBD2. The CDR3 is 14 amino acids. The germline gives CDR1 LNHNV, CDR2 YYDKDF (reference sequence). V trimming: 1 base; J trimming: 7 bases; junction bases outside the gene matches: 3. The chain's CDR3 is CATSRGAGANEQFF. The CDR3 DNA is TGTGCCACCAGCAGAGGAGCGGGAGCTAATGAGCAGTTCTTC. The full variable domain, completed using reference TRBV15 and TRBJ2-1, is DAMVIQNPRYQVTQFGKPVTLSCSQTLNHNVMYWYQQKSSQAPKLLFHYYDKDFNNEADTPDNFQSRRPNTSFCFLDIRSPGLGDTAMYLCATSRGAGANEQFFGPGTRLTVL.

This clone was seen once. The chain is built from TRBV5-8 and TRBJ2-7, with 7 nucleotides matching TRBD2. This CDR3 region has 18 residues. V lost 2 bases to trimming and J lost 0 bases; unmatched junction nucleotides: 14. Per germline, CDR1 SGHTS and CDR2 YDEGEE. CDR3 sequence (DNA): TGTGCCAGCAGCTTTCGGGCCCTTGGGGTAGCGGGCTCCTACGAGCAGTACTTC. Encoded protein: CASSFRALGVAGSYEQYF.

The rearrangement joins TRBV3-1 (or the pseudogene TRBV3-2) to TRBJ1-4, with a weak D call TRBD1 (5 bases). Germline CDR1 is LGHDT and CDR2 is YNNKEL (reference sequence). The CDR3 has 15 residues. Between the trimmed V and J ends, which lost 0 bases and 7 bases, there was a span of 12 bases. This CDR3 is CASSQEAGGGEKLFF. CDR3 coding DNA: TGTGCCAGCAGCCAAGAGGCTGGGGGTGGTGAAAAACTGTTTTTT.

V gene TRBV11-2 combines with J gene TRBJ1-1, with a possible D match to TRBD1 (5 bases). Trimming cost V 6 bases and J 0 bases, with 8 bases left between them. The CDR3 is 13 residues long. Germline V gene data show CDR1 as SGHAT and CDR2 as FQNNGV. CDR3 protein: CASRSTVNTEAFF. The CDR3 DNA follows: TGTGCCAGCAGGTCGACAGTGAACACTGAAGCTTTCTTT.

V gene TRBV6-2 or TRBV6-3 combines with J gene TRBJ1-5; 10 bases are shared with TRBD1. This CDR3 region has 16 residues. Germline V gene lookup returns CDR1 MNHEY and CDR2 SVGEGT. Trimming cost V 1 base and J 7 bases; bases outside gene matches: 7. The DNA of the CDR3 is TGTGCCAGCAGTTACTTCCGACAGGGGGCTTGGCAGCCCCAGCATTTT. Amino acid sequence: CASSYFRQGAWQPQHF.

The chain uses TRBV4-1 and TRBJ2-6, with a weak D call TRBD2 (7 bases). Between the trimmed V and J ends, which lost 10 bases and 0 bases, there was a span of 16 bases. The CDR3 is 16 amino acids. Germline values: CDR1 MGHRA, CDR2 YSYEKL. Here the CDR3 DNA reads TGCGCCACCCGTCCAGGGGAGGGCTCTGGGGCCAACGTCCTGACTTTC. This translates into CATRPGEGSGANVLTF.

The rearrangement joins TRBV11-1 to TRBJ2-1; unclear D gene. Trimming shortened V by 7 bases and J by 7 bases, and 23 bases separated the two germline ends. The CDR3 extends over 16 amino acids. Germline V gives CDR1 SGHAT, CDR2 FQDESV (reference sequence). The CDR3 is CASTNTHARFLNEQFF. The CDR3 DNA follows: TGTGCCAGCACCAATACCCACGCGAGATTCTTAAATGAGCAGTTCTTC.

The chain links TRBV5-1 to TRBJ1-2; D not certain. Germline V lookup: CDR1 SGHRS, CDR2 YFSETQ. V lost 1 base and J 2 bases, leaving 12 bases between the germline ends. There are 15 residues in the CDR3. Written as DNA, the CDR3 is TGCGCCAGCAGCTTGCACTTCAGAGGCAACTATGGCTACACCTTC. Translation gives CASSLHFRGNYGYTF. The whole variable domain, filled in from reference TRBV5-1 and TRBJ1-2, reads KAGVTQTPRYLIKTRGQQVTLSCSPISGHRSVSWYQQTPGQGLQFLFEYFSETQRNKGNFPGRFSGRQFSNSRSEMNVSTLELGDSALYLCASSLHFRGNYGYTFGSGTRLTVV.

The rearrangement joins TRBV24-1 to TRBJ2-2, with D possibly being TRBD2 (5 bases). The CDR3 runs to 14 residues. The V end was cut by 7 bases, the J end by 5 bases, with 13 bases between. The germline V gene has CDR1 KGHDR and CDR2 SFDVKD. The CDR3: CATSQDLGTGELFF. In nucleotides, the CDR3 is TGTGCCACCAGCCAGGACTTGGGGACCGGGGAGCTGTTTTTT.

V usage is TRBV21-1 and J usage is TRBJ1-4; TRBD1 is the table's D call and was not checked against the DNA. TRBV21-1 is labeled a pseudogene. There are 15 residues in the CDR3. CDR3 region: CASSKGQDTKGELFF. For the CDR3, the DNA is TGTGCCAGCAGCAAAGGCCAGGATACGAAAGGGGAACTGTTTTTT.

This rearrangement joins TRBV30 to TRBJ1-5; possibly TRBD1 for D (6 bases). The CDR3 covers 16 residues. The germline V gene encodes CDR1 GTSNPN and CDR2 SVGIG (reference sequence). V dropped 3 bases and J dropped 5 bases, with 20 bases sitting between them. The CDR3: CAWSLQGPFPYQPQHF. Written as DNA, the CDR3 is TGTGCCTGGAGCTTACAGGGACCGTTCCCGTATCAGCCCCAGCATTTT.

There are a few counts of this clone. This chain joins TRBV5-1 and TRBJ1-1; D is possibly TRBD1 (6 bases). V lost 2 bases, J lost 3 bases, and 14 bases lay in between. Germline V gene sequence: CDR1 SGHRS, CDR2 YFSETQ. The CDR3 spans 15 residues. The CDR3, as DNA: TGCGCCAGCAGCTTCTCAGGGGAGGAGTACACTGAAGCTTTCTTT. It translates to CASSFSGEEYTEAFF. The whole variable domain, filled in from reference TRBV5-1 and TRBJ1-1, reads KAGVTQTPRYLIKTRGQQVTLSCSPISGHRSVSWYQQTPGQGLQFLFEYFSETQRNKGNFPGRFSGRQFSNSRSEMNVSTLELGDSALYLCASSFSGEEYTEAFFGQGTRLTVV.

The rearrangement uses TRBV6-6 and TRBJ1-5, with a possible D match to TRBD1 (5 bases). Between the trimmed V and J ends, which lost 6 bases and 2 bases, there was a span of 29 bases. Germline V gene lookup returns CDR1 MNHNY and CDR2 SVGAGI (reference sequence). CDR3 length: 20 amino acids. CDR3 DNA: TGTGCCAGCAGCCGCAAAGGTCAGGGCGGAATCGGATCGGGCAATCAGCCCCAGCATTTT. Protein sequence: CASSRKGQGGIGSGNQPQHF.

This rearrangement joins TRBV18 to TRBJ1-1, with D possibly matching TRBD1 (5 bases). The CDR3 covers 13 residues. V dropped 6 bases and J dropped 4 bases, with 12 bases sitting between them. Germline V gene data show CDR1 as KGHSH and CDR2 as LQKENI. The CDR3 coding sequence is TGTGCCAGCTCGAGTGGGGCGGTCACTGAAGCTTTCTTT. Translated: CASSSGAVTEAFF.

V usage is TRBV19 and J usage is TRBJ2-3; TRBD1 matches at 8 bases. This CDR3 contains 17 residues. Unmatched junction bases numbered 6, after V lost 1 base and J lost 0 bases. CDR1 is LNHDA, CDR2 SQIVND, per germline (reference sequence). CDR3 bases: TGTGCCAGTAGTATAGCGGCAGGGGGCGTTAGCACAGATACGCAGTATTTT. Translation: CASSIAAGGVSTDTQYF.

V usage is TRBV5-6 and J usage is TRBJ2-1, with 9 bases aligning to TRBD2. Germline V lookup: CDR1 SGHDT, CDR2 YYEEEE. With 4 bases clipped from V and 4 bases from J, the junction kept 6 bases outside the gene matches. The CDR3 extends over 15 amino acids. CDR3 region: CASSRLAGSYNEQFF. The CDR3 DNA reads TGTGCCAGCAGCCGGCTAGCGGGAAGTTACAATGAGCAGTTCTTC.

The chain carries TRBV10-3 and TRBJ2-7, with D possibly TRBD2 on 6 matching bases. The CDR3 length is 19 residues. Per germline, CDR1 ENHRY and CDR2 SYGVKD. V gave up 6 bases and J gave up 7 bases, with 34 bases separating them. Here the CDR3 DNA reads TGTGCCATCAGCTCCATAGTAGCCCGGGAGAGGAAAGGTTCGGGAGAGCAGTACTTC. Amino acid sequence: CAISSIVARERKGSGEQYF.

The chain has TRBV21-1 and TRBJ1-5. TRBV21-1 is flagged as a pseudogene. The CDR3 sequence is 19 residues long. The CDR3, as DNA: TGTGCCAGCAACCGCCCGACGGGGGGCGCCAGCCATAGCAATCAGCCCCAGCATTTT. Its protein product is CASNRPTGGASHSNQPQHF.